The following is a T cell receptor (beta chain) sequence with its context. Antigen unknown. The CDR3 extends over 16 amino acids. With 3 bases removed from V and 0 bases from J, the gap between germline ends came to 13 bases. Germline V lookup: CDR1 MNHEY, CDR2 SMNVEV (reference sequence). The data originate from a study of post-analysis software for immune sequencing data. Whole-study findings and limits: There were five TRBV segments more frequent in patients than controls, and TRBV5-6, TRBV5-1 and TRBV20-1 were among them.

Unique-molecular-identifier-tagged TCR beta cDNA libraries were used. TCRdb re-called the PCR reads with MiXCR, one entry per CDR3 protein. In the table there are over 700,000 distinct CDR3 sequences, about 27% of which are singletons. The chain links TRBV27 to TRBJ2-3; D ambiguous. The receptor was derived from a girl aged 10-17 years with multiple sclerosis. The material sequenced was blood. In DNA form, the CDR3 reads TGTGCCAGCAGTTTCGTTTCAGCATCTAGCACAGATACGCAGTATTTT. It translates to CASSFVSASSTDTQYF.